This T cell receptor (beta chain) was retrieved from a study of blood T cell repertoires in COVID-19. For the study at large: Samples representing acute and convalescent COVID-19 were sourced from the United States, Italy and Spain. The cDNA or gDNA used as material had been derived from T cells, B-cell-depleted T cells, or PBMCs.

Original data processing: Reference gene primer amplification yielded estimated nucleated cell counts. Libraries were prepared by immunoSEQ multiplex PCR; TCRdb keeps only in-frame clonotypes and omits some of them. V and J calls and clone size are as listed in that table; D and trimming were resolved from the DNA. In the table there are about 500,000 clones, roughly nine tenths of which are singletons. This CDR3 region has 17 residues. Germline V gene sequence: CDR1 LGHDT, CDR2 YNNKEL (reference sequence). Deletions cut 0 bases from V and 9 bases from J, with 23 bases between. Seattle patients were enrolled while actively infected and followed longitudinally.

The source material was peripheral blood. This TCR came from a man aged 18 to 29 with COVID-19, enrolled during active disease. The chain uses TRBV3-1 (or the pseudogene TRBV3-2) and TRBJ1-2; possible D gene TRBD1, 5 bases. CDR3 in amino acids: CASSQEGGGGTMWSYTF. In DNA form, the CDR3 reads TGTGCCAGCAGCCAAGAAGGTGGAGGCGGGACCATGTGGAGCTACACCTTC.